This T cell receptor (beta chain) was captured by sequencing in a study of blood T cell repertoires in COVID-19. On the study more broadly: Whether acute or convalescent, the COVID-19 samples came from the United States, Italy and Spain. The analysed material was cDNA or gDNA that came from T cells, B-cell-depleted T cells, or PBMCs.

CDR1 and CDR2 (germline): LNHDA, SQIVND (reference sequence). V shed 2 bases and J 6 bases; nucleotides not matched to a gene: 9. This CDR3 is built from 16 residues. In the original analysis: Researchers report that nucleated cell counts were estimated from reference gene primer amplification. Profiling relied on immunoSEQ multiplex PCR, and the TCRdb table lists in-frame clones only, not all of them. V and J calls and clone size are copied from that table; D and trimming were computed from the DNA. Of more than 200,000 clones listed, approximately 86% are singletons. The V gene is TRBV19, the J gene TRBJ2-3, with TRBD2 identical over 9 bases. Sequencing was performed on peripheral blood. The sequence was collected from a woman aged 80 or older with active or convalescent COVID-19. The CDR3 DNA sequence: TGTGCCAGTAGTATACCAGGGACTAGCCTATCCGATACGCAGTATTTT. Translation gives CASSIPGTSLSDTQYF.